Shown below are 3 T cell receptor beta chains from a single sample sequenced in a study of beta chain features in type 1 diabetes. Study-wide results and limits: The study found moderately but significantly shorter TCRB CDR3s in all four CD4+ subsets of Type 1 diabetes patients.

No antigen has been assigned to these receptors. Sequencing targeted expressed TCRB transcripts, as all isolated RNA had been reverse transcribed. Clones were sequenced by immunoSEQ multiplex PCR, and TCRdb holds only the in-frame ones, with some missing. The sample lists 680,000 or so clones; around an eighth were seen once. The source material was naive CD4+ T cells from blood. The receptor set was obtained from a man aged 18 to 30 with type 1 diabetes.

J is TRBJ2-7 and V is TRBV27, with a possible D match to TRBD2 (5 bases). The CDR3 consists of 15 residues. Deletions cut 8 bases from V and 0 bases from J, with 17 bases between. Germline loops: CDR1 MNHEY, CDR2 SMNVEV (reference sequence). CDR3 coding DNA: TGTGCCAGCGCGGACTTTTTGGGGTTCTCCTACGAGCAGTACTTC. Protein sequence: CASADFLGFSYEQYF.

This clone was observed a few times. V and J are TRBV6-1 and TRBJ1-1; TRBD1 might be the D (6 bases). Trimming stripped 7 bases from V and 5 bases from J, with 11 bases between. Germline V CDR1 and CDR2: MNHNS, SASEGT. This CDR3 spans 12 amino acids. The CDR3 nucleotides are TGTGCCAGCACGGGGGGCGTAACTGAAGCTTTCTTT. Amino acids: CASTGGVTEAFF.

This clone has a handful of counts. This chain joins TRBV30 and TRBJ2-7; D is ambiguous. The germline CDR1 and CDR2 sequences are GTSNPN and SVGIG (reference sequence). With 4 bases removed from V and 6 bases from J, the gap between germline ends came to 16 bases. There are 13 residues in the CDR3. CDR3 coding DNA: TGTGCCTGGACCGGGCCCGTCTCATCCGAGCAGTACTTC. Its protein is CAWTGPVSSEQYF.